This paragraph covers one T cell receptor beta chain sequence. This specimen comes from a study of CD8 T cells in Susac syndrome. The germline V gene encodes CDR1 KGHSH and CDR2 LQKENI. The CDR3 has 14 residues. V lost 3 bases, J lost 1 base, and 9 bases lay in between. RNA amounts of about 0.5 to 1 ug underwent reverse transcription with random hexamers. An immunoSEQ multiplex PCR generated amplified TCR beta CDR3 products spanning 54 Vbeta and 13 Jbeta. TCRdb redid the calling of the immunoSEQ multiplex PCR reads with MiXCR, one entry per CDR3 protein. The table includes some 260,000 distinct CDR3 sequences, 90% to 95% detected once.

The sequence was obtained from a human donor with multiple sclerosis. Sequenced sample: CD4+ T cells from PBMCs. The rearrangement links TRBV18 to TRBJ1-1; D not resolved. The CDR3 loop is CASSPNQWNTEAFF. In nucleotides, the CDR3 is TGTGCCAGCTCACCCAATCAGTGGAACACTGAAGCTTTCTTT.